Listed here are 9 T cell receptor beta chains from one sample, sequenced in a study of human T cells and chemical hapten exposure (dated by TCRdb to the early 2020s). Sample time point, as interpreted from the label and publication: pre-sensitization, week 0. The treatment or condition tag for this specimen amounts to: therapeutic diphenylcyclopropenone sensitization with weekly scalp DPC. The library was produced with RACE. This sample was sequenced with a NextSeq 500. TCRdb handled the public reads itself, with Q25 trimming in fastp and clone calling in MiXCR, and kept productive beta chains. A single entry per CDR3 protein holds the most common genes and DNA from its merged rows. The sample table shows about 260,000 distinct CDR3 sequences, and over 8% are seen once. Of the sample, 2% to 3% is held by the ten largest clones. Sequences were derived from whole blood, sampled in connection with sensitization to the hapten diphenylcyclopropenone (DPC). The receptors shown here come from a woman between 40 and 55 years old with alopecia areata. Some clones in this sample may be carry-over from other donors' samples.

This clonotype was seen a handful of times. V gene TRBV25-1 combines with J gene TRBJ2-1; no definite D call. CDR1 is MGHDK, CDR2 SYGVNS, per germline. Trimming stripped 4 bases from V and 5 bases from J, with 18 bases between. There are 16 residues in the CDR3. The CDR3 reads CASSVVGVPNNNEQFF. CDR3 sequence (DNA): TGTGCCAGCAGTGTCGTTGGGGTTCCAAACAACAATGAGCAGTTCTTC.

This chain connects TRBV7-2 to TRBJ1-3; no clear D gene. The V end was cut by 0 bases, the J end by 3 bases, with 9 bases between. Germline CDR1 is SGHTA and CDR2 is FQGNSA. CDR3 size: 15 residues. CDR3 sequence reads: CASSLARSGGNTIYF. CDR3 coding DNA: TGTGCCAGCAGCTTAGCGCGTTCTGGTGGAAACACCATATATTTT.

J is TRBJ2-1 and V is TRBV7-2; 10 nucleotides align to TRBD2. The CDR3 loop spans 13 amino acids. Germline trimming cut 5 bases from V and 15 bases from J; bases unmatched to any gene: 10. Germline V gives CDR1 SGHTA, CDR2 FQGNSA. CDR3 nucleotide sequence: TGTGCCAGCAGCCCCCTAGCGGGAGCCCACCCGTTCTTC. Its translation is CASSPLAGAHPFF.

The chain employs TRBV4-2 and TRBJ2-1; TRBD1 is a possible D gene (5 bases). The CDR3 is 17 residues long. Between the trimmed V and J ends, which lost 0 bases and 2 bases, there was a span of 14 bases. Germline assignment: CDR1 LGHNA and CDR2 YNFKEQ. The CDR3 nucleotides read TGTGCCAGCAGCCAAGAAGGACACGACCTACCCTACAATGAGCAGTTCTTC. Its translation is CASSQEGHDLPYNEQFF.

This clonotype was seen a few times. The rearrangement joins TRBV11-3 to TRBJ2-6; 11 positions match TRBD1. The CDR3 has 17 residues. V gave up 5 bases and J gave up 2 bases; unmatched junction bases: 5. The germline gives CDR1 SGHNT, CDR2 YENEEA. The CDR3 sequence: CASSPGTGGPGANVLTF. The DNA for the CDR3 is TGTGCCAGCAGCCCCGGGACAGGGGGGCCTGGGGCCAACGTCCTGACTTTC.

This chain connects TRBV7-2 to TRBJ1-3; TRBD1 is a possible D gene (5 bases). The CDR3 has 15 residues. V was clipped by 1 base and J by 4 bases, with 11 bases between them. Per the germline V gene, CDR1 is SGHTA and CDR2 is FQGNSA. The chain's CDR3 is CASSLVSGEGNTIYF. The CDR3, as DNA: TGTGCCAGCAGCTTAGTTTCGGGGGAGGGAAACACCATATATTTT. The variable domain in full, completed from reference TRBV7-2 and TRBJ1-3, reads GAGVSQSPSNKVTEKGKDVELRCDPISGHTALYWYRQSLGQGLEFLIYFQGNSAPDKSGLPSDRFSAERTGGSVSTLTIQRTQQEDSAVYLCASSLVSGEGNTIYFGEGSWLTVV.

The chain uses TRBV6-5 and TRBJ2-3; D remains unclear. Germline loops: CDR1 MNHEY, CDR2 SVGAGI. The CDR3 contains 12 residues. Trimming cost V 6 bases and J 6 bases, with 10 bases left between them. The CDR3 coding sequence is TGTGCCAGCAGGGGTTCCGGGGATACGCAGTATTTT. Residues: CASRGSGDTQYF.

This chain connects TRBV10-3 to TRBJ1-5; no clear D gene. The V gene's germline CDR1 is ENHRY and CDR2 SYGVKD. V was cut by 0 bases and J by 2 bases, with 14 bases left in between. The CDR3 runs 17 residues. CDR3 region: CAISESVNKKGNQPQHF. The DNA of the CDR3 is TGTGCCATCAGTGAGTCGGTCAACAAAAAGGGCAATCAGCCCCAGCATTTT.

Only a few counts were recorded for this clonotype. The gene calls are TRBV7-8 and TRBJ1-5, with 8 bases aligning to TRBD1. Germline CDR1 is SGHVS and CDR2 is FQNEAQ. V dropped 4 bases and J dropped 7; count of bases not matched to a gene: 12. The CDR3 is 16 amino acids. The CDR3: CASSSLLGQGRQPQHF. In DNA form, the CDR3 reads TGTGCCAGCAGCTCCCTCCTAGGACAGGGTAGACAGCCCCAGCATTTT.